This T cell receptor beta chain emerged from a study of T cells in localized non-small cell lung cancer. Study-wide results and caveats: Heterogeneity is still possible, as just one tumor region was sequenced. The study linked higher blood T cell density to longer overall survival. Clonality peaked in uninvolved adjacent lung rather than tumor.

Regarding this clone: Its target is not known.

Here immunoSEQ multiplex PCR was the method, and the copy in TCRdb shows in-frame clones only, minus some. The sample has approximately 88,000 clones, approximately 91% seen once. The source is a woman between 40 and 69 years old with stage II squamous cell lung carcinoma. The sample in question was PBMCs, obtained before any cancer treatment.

The chain's CDR3 is CASSKAGRGNQPQHF. The CDR3 region has the DNA TGTGCCAGTAGTAAGGCGGGCAGGGGAAATCAGCCCCAGCATTTT. The chain combines TRBV19 with TRBJ1-5, with D maybe TRBD1 (6 bases). V was trimmed by 4 bases and J by 4 bases, leaving 14 bases between them. Germline loops: CDR1 LNHDA, CDR2 SQIVND (reference sequence). CDR3 length: 15 amino acids. Full variable domain (missing parts from reference TRBV19 and TRBJ1-5): DGGITQSPKYLFRKEGQNVTLSCEQNLNHDAMYWYRQDPGQGLRLIYYSQIVNDFQKGDIAEGYSVSREKKESFPLTVTSAQKNPTAFYLCASSKAGRGNQPQHFGDGTRLSIL.